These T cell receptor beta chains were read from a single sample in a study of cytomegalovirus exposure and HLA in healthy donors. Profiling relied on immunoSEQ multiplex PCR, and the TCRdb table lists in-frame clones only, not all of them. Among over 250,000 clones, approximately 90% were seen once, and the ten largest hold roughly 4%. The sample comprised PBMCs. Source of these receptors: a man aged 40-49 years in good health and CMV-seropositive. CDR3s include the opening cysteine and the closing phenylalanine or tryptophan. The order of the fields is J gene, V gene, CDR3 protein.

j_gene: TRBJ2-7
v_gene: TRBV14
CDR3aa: CASSRQVKGEQYF

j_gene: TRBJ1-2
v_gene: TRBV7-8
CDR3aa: CASSSTLTNYGYTF

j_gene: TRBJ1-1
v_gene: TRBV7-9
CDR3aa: CSSSTGRGNTEAFF

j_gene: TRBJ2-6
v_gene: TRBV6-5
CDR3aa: CASSYAVSGANVLTF

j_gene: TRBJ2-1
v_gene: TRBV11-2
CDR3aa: CASSLDQRGYNEQFF

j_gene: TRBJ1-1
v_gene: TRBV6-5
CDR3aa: CASSLRGQHTEAFF

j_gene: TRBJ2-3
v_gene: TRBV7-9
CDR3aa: CASASGSRDTQYF

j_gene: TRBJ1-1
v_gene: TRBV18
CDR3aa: CASSPPRREGPNTEAFF

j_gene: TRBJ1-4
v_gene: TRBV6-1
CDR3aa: CASSETSPGDLATNEKLFF

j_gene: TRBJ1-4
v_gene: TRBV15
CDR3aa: CATSLRQGIAEKLFF

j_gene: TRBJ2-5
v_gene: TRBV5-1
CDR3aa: CASRNAGLDQETQYF

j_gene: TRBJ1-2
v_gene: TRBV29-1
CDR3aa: CSVEGLAGVGYTF

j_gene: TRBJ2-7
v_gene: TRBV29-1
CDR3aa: CSVEGQSSYEQYF

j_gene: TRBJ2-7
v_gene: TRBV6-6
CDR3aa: CASSSSGGSYEQYF

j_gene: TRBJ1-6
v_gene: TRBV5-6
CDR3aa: CASSNRESSYNSPLHF

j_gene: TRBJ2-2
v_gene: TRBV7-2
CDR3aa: CASSLQGARELFF

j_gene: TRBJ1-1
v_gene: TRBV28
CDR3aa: CASSYRVTEAFF

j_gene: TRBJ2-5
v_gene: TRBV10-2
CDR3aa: CASSEPGLAVETQYF

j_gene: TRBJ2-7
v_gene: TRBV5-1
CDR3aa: CASSLGDRSYEQYF

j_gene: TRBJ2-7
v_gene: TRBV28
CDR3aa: CASSLWGQGSYEQYF

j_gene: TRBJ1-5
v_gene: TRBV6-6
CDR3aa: CASEADSNQPQHF

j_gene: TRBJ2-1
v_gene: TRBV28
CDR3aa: CASTPPLGEGTYNEQFF

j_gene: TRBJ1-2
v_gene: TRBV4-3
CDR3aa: CASSQFRTETGRYGYTF

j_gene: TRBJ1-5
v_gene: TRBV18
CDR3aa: CASSRLPGGLDQPQHF

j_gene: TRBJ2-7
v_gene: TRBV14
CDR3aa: CASSPRLAGSSYEQYF

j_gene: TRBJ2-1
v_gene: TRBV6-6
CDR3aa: CASRLEVGYKNEQFF

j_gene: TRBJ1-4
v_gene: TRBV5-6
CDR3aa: CASSGTENEKLFF

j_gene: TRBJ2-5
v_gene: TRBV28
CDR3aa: CASSLKGLAPPRGTQYF

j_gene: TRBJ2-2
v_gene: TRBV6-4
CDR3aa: CASSANRNTGELFF

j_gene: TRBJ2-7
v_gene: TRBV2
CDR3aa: CASRGLTLLEQYF

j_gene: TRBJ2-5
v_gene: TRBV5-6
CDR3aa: CASSLLAVQETQYF

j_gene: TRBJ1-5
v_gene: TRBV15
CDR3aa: CATSRSDGSNQPQHF

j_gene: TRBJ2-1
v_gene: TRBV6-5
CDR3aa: CASSYEVPYNEQFF

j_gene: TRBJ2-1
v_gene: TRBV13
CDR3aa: CASSPTQGGLAGDGNEQFF

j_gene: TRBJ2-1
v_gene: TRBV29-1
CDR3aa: CSVKGRTLYNEQFF